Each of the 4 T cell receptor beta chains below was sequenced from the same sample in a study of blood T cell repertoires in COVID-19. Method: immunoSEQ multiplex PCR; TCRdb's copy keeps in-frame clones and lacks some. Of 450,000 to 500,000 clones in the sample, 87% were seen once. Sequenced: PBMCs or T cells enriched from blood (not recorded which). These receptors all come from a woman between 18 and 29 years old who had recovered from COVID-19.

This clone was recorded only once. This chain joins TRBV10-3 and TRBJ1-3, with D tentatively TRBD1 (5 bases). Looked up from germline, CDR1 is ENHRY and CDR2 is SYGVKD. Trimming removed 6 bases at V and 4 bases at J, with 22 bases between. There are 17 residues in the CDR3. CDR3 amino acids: CAIREREGKEKGNTIYF. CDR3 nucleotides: TGTGCCATCAGAGAGAGGGAGGGGAAGGAGAAAGGAAACACCATATATTTT.

The CDR3 bases are TGTGCCAGCAGCTTAACTGGTCTAGCGGGGGTGGATGAGCAGTTCTTC. Its translation: CASSLTGLAGVDEQFF. The chain has TRBV5-5 and TRBJ2-1; 10 nucleotides match TRBD2. The CDR3 length is 16 residues. Germline lookup yields CDR1 SGHKS and CDR2 YYEKEE (reference sequence). With V trimmed by 2 bases and J by 8 bases, 10 bases remained unmatched.

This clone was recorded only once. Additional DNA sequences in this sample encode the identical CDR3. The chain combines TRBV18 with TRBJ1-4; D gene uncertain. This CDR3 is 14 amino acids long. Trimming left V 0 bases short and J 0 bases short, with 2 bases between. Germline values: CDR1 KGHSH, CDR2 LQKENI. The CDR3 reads CASSPPTTNEKLFF. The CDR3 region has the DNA TGTGCCAGCTCACCACCTACAACTAATGAAAAACTGTTTTTT.

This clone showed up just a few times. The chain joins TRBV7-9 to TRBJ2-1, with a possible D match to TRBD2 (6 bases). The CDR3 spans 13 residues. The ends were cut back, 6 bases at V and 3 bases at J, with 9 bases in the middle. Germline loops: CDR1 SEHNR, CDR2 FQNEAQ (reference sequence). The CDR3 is CASRKEGYNEQFF. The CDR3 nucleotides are TGTGCCAGCAGAAAGGAGGGCTACAATGAGCAGTTCTTC.